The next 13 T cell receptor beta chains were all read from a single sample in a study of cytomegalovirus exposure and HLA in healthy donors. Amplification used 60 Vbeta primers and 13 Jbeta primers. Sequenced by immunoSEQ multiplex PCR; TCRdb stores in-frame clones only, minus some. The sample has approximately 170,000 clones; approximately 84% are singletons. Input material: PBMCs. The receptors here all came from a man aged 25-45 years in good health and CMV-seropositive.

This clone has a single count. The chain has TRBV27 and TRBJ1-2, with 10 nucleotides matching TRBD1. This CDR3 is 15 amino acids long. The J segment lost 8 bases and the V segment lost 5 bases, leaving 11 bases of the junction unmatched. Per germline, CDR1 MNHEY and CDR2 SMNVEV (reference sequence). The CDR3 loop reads CASSQPGQGSAGYTF. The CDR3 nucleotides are TGTGCCAGCAGTCAGCCGGGACAGGGGTCAGCGGGCTACACCTTC.

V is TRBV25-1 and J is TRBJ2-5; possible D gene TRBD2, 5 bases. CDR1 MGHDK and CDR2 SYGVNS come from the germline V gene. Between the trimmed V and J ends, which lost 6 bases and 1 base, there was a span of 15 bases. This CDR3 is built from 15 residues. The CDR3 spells CASRSRLAFQETQYF. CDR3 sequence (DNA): TGTGCCAGCAGATCCAGGCTAGCTTTCCAAGAGACCCAGTACTTC.

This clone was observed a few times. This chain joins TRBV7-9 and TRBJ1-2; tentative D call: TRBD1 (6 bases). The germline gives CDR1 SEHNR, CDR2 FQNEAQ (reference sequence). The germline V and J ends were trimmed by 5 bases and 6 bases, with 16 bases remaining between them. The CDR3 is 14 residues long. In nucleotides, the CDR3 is TGTGCCAGCAGCACCGAACAGGGCTTGGATGGCTACACCTTC. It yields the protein CASSTEQGLDGYTF. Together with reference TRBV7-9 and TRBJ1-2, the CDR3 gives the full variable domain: DTGVSQNPRHKITKRGQNVTFRCDPISEHNRLYWYRQTLGQGPEFLTYFQNEAQLEKSRLLSDRFSAERPKGSFSTLEIQRTEQGDSAMYLCASSTEQGLDGYTFGSGTRLTVV.

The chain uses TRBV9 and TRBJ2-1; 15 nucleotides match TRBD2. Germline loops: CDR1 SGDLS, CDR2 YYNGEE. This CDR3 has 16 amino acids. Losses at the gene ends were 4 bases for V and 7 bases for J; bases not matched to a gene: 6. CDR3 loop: CASSPRTSGRVNEQFF. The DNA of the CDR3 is TGTGCCAGCAGCCCCCGGACTAGCGGGAGGGTGAATGAGCAGTTCTTC.

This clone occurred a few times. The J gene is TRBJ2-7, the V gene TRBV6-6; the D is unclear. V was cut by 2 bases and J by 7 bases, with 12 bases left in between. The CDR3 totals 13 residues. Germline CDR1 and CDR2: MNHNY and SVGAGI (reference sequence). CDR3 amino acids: CASSYTPEVEQYF. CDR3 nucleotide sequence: TGTGCCAGCAGTTACACCCCTGAGGTGGAGCAGTACTTC.

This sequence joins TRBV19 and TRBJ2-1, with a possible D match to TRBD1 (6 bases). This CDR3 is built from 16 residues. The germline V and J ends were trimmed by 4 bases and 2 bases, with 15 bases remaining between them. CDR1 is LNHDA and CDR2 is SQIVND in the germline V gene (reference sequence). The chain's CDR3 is CASSTPTGKPYNEQFF. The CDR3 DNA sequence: TGTGCCAGTAGTACGCCGACAGGTAAACCCTACAATGAGCAGTTCTTC.

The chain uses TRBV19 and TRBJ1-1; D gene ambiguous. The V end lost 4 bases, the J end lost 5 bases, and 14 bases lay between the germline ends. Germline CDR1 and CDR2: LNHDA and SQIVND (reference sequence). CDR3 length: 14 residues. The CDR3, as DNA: TGTGCCAGTAGTACGAGACGCCTAGAAACTGAAGCTTTCTTT. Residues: CASSTRRLETEAFF.

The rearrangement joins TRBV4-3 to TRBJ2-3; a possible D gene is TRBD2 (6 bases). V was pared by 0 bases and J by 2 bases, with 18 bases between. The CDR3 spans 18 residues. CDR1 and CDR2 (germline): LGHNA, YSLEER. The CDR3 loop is CASSQERGIAEFTDTQYF. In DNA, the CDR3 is TGCGCCAGCAGCCAAGAAAGAGGAATAGCGGAGTTCACAGATACGCAGTATTTT.

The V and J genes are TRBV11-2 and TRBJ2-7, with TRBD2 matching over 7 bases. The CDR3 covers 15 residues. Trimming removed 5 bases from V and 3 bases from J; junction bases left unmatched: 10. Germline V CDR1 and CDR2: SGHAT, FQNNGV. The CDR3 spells CASSLTAGTVYEQYV. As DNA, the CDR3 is TGTGCCAGCAGCCTGACAGCGGGGACCGTCTACGAGCAGTACGTC.

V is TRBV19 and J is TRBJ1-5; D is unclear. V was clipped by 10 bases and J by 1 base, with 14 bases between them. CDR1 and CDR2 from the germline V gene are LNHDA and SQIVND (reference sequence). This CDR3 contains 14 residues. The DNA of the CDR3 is TGTGCCACCGAAGACATCAGGAGCAATCAGCCCCAGCATTTT. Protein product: CATEDIRSNQPQHF.

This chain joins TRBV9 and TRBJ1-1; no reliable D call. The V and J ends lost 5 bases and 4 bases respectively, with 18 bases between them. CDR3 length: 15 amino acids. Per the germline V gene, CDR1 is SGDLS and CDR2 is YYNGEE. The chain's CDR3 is CASSLSGLPTTEAFF. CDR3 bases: TGTGCCAGCAGTCTCTCCGGACTCCCAACCACTGAAGCTTTCTTT. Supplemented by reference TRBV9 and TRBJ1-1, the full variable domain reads DSGVTQTPKHLITATGQRVTLRCSPRSGDLSVYWYQQSLDQGLQFLIQYYNGEERAKGNILERFSAQQFPDLHSELNLSSLELGDSALYFCASSLSGLPTTEAFFGQGTRLTVV.

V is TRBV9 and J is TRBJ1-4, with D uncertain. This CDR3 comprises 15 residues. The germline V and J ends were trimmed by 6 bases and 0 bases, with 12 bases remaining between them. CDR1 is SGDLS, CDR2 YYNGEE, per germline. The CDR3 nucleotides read TGTGCCAGCACCCTTGGACTGACAACTAATGAAAAACTGTTTTTT. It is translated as CASTLGLTTNEKLFF.

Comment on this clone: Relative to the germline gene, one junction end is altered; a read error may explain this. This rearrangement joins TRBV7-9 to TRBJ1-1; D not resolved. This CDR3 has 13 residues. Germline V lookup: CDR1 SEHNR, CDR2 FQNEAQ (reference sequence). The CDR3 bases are TGTTCCAGCAGCTTCAGCGAAAACACTGAAGCTTTCTTT. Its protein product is CSSSFSENTEAFF.